The 20 T cell receptor beta chains listed next were all sequenced from one sample in a study of blood T cell repertoires in COVID-19. This table comes from immunoSEQ multiplex PCR, and its TCRdb copy is limited to in-frame clones, with some not included. The data hold approximately 250,000 clones, with more than 75% observed a single time. The sample consisted of PBMCs or T cells enriched from blood (not recorded which). These receptors were taken from a woman aged 55-69 years in a cohort exposed to, infected with or recovered from COVID-19 (not recorded which).

V and J are TRBV5-6 and TRBJ1-5; D call uncertain. V gave up 3 bases and J gave up 0 bases, with 4 bases separating them. Germline CDR1 is SGHDT and CDR2 is YYEEEE. This CDR3 has 13 amino acids. The CDR3 here is CASSYGSNQPQHF. The DNA of the CDR3 is TGTGCCAGCAGCTACGGTAGCAATCAGCCCCAGCATTTT.

The chain is built from TRBV2 and TRBJ2-3; unclear D gene. CDR1 is SNHLY, CDR2 FYNNEI, per germline. Between the trimmed V and J ends, which lost 4 bases and 0 bases, there was a span of 11 bases. The CDR3 is 15 amino acids. The CDR3 loop reads CASSGIAVSTDTQYF. In DNA form, the CDR3 reads TGTGCCAGCAGTGGAATAGCCGTTAGCACAGATACGCAGTATTTT. Full variable domain (missing parts from reference TRBV2 and TRBJ2-3): EPEVTQTPSHQVTQMGQEVILRCVPISNHLYFYWYRQILGQKVEFLVSFYNNEISEKSEIFDDQFSVERPDGSNFTLKIRSTKLEDSAMYFCASSGIAVSTDTQYFGPGTRLTVL.

The CDR3 DNA reads TGTGCCAGCAGTGATGAGGGGAGGGGGAACACTGAAGCTTTCTTT. Its translation: CASSDEGRGNTEAFF. J is TRBJ1-1 and V is TRBV11-3; possible D gene TRBD1, 5 bases. CDR3 size: 15 residues. Germline loops: CDR1 SGHNT, CDR2 YENEEA. Trimming stripped 6 bases from V and 1 base from J, with 15 bases between.

V gene TRBV11-2 combines with J gene TRBJ2-1, with 10 bases matching TRBD1. The V segment lost 0 bases and the J segment 5 bases; nucleotides outside the gene matches: 10. The CDR3 has 18 amino acids. CDR1 and CDR2 from the germline V gene are SGHAT and FQNNGV. The CDR3 region has the DNA TGTGCCAGCAGCTTAGATTCAAGGTGGGACAGGGGAAACAATGAGCAGTTCTTC. Translating it yields CASSLDSRWDRGNNEQFF.

This clone appeared a single time. This rearrangement joins TRBV24-1 to TRBJ1-1; D is ambiguous. V was shortened by 9 bases and J by 5 bases, with 15 bases between the two germline ends. The CDR3 is 13 residues long. Germline CDR1 and CDR2: KGHDR and SFDVKD. The CDR3 nucleotides read TGTGCCACCCGAGACGGGGTCGGGACTGAAGCTTTCTTT. This encodes CATRDGVGTEAFF.

The chain employs TRBV7-2 and TRBJ1-1; 9 positions match TRBD1. The trim removed 2 bases at V and 2 bases at J, leaving 3 bases unmatched. The CDR3 has 15 amino acids. Germline V gene lookup returns CDR1 SGHTA and CDR2 FQGNSA. CDR3 nucleotide sequence: TGTGCCAGCAGCTTATTGGGACAGGGAAACACTGAAGCTTTCTTT. Amino acids: CASSLLGQGNTEAFF.

The chain has TRBV28 and TRBJ2-7, with D possibly matching TRBD1 (6 bases). Germline V lookup: CDR1 MDHEN, CDR2 SYDVKM. V lost 6 bases and J 3 bases, leaving 18 bases between the germline ends. The CDR3 sequence is 15 residues long. CDR3 sequence reads: CASRVGLGAGYEQYF. In DNA form, the CDR3 reads TGTGCCAGCAGAGTCGGGCTGGGGGCGGGCTACGAGCAGTACTTC.

The table lists this clone with a count of one. The rearrangement uses TRBV5-1 and TRBJ2-7; D may be TRBD1 (6 bases). This CDR3 has 15 residues. Trimming stripped 4 bases from V and 5 bases from J, with 19 bases between. Germline assignment: CDR1 SGHRS and CDR2 YFSETQ. The CDR3 nucleotides are TGCGCCAGCAGCGGGGGAACAGGGACCGCTGACGAGCAGTACTTC. This translates into CASSGGTGTADEQYF. The full variable domain, with the rest looked up from reference TRBV5-1 and TRBJ2-7, is KAGVTQTPRYLIKTRGQQVTLSCSPISGHRSVSWYQQTPGQGLQFLFEYFSETQRNKGNFPGRFSGRQFSNSRSEMNVSTLELGDSALYLCASSGGTGTADEQYFGPGTRLTVT.

The chain links TRBV5-1 to TRBJ1-1; weak D call: TRBD1 (6 bases). Germline V CDR1 and CDR2: SGHRS, YFSETQ. The CDR3 extends over 14 amino acids. Trimming cost V 4 bases and J 6 bases, with 16 bases left between them. The CDR3 sequence is CASSGGRGGSEAFF. CDR3 bases: TGCGCCAGCAGCGGGGGCAGGGGTGGCTCTGAAGCTTTCTTT.

The chain combines TRBV3-1 (or the pseudogene TRBV3-2) with TRBJ2-1; tentatively, D is TRBD2 (6 bases). This CDR3 is 16 amino acids long. V was pared by 1 base and J by 7 bases, with 17 bases between. Germline CDR1 LGHDT, CDR2 YNNKEL (reference sequence). This chain's CDR3 is CASSQAEGLPVNEQFF. CDR3 nucleotides: TGTGCCAGCAGCCAAGCGGAGGGACTTCCTGTAAATGAGCAGTTCTTC.

This clone has only one observation. The rearrangement links TRBV30 to TRBJ1-1; a weak D match, TRBD1 (6 bases). The CDR3 spans 13 residues. Germline V gives CDR1 GTSNPN, CDR2 SVGIG (reference sequence). V shed 2 bases and J shed 3 bases, with 10 bases lying between them. The CDR3 loop is CAWSRGGDTEAFF. Here the CDR3 DNA reads TGTGCCTGGAGTAGGGGGGGGGACACTGAAGCTTTCTTT.

In its sample, this clone was seen once. The genes are TRBV7-8 and TRBJ2-5; 8 bases align to TRBD2. V shed 4 bases, J shed 1 base, and the junction held 5 bases outside the gene matches. This CDR3 contains 15 residues. CDR1 and CDR2 (germline): SGHVS, FQNEAQ. CDR3 sequence reads: CASSWSLAVQETQYF. DNA of the CDR3: TGTGCCAGCAGCTGGTCACTAGCGGTCCAAGAGACCCAGTACTTC.

The chain recombines TRBV28 with TRBJ1-1; D is ambiguous. The V end lost 4 bases, the J end lost 0 bases, and 3 bases lay between the germline ends. CDR3 length: 12 residues. Germline loops: CDR1 MDHEN, CDR2 SYDVKM. In nucleotides, the CDR3 is TGTGCCAGCAGTTCCGTGAACACTGAAGCTTTCTTT. The encoded protein is CASSSVNTEAFF.

J is TRBJ2-7 and V is TRBV7-8; 8 nucleotides align to TRBD1. Germline V gene data show CDR1 as SGHVS and CDR2 as FQNEAQ. Losses at the gene ends were 4 bases for V and 0 bases for J; bases not matched to a gene: 2. The CDR3 spans 14 residues. The CDR3 nucleotides read TGTGCCAGCAGCTCGACAGGGGCCTCCTACGAGCAGTACTTC. It specifies CASSSTGASYEQYF.

The chain uses TRBV3-1 (or the pseudogene TRBV3-2) and TRBJ2-3; 7 bases are a match to TRBD2. With 8 bases clipped from V and 1 base from J, the junction kept 9 bases outside the gene matches. This CDR3 region has 15 residues. The germline gives CDR1 LGHDT, CDR2 YNNKEL (reference sequence). CDR3 DNA sequence: TGTGCCAGCGCACAGCGGGGTCCCCGCACAGATACGCAGTATTTT. Translation gives CASAQRGPRTDTQYF.

The gene calls are TRBV28 and TRBJ1-5; TRBD1 matches at 12 bases. Germline values: CDR1 MDHEN, CDR2 SYDVKM. The CDR3 has 20 amino acids. V trimming: 6 bases; J trimming: 3 bases; junction bases outside the gene matches: 18. The CDR3: CASRGDRGPQVKLYNQPQHF. For the CDR3, the DNA is TGTGCCAGCAGGGGGGACAGGGGGCCCCAAGTCAAACTTTACAATCAGCCCCAGCATTTT.

This clone was recorded a few times. The chain is built from TRBV4-1 and TRBJ1-2; 7 bases align to TRBD1. The CDR3 has 14 amino acids. CDR1 MGHRA and CDR2 YSYEKL come from the germline V gene. With 1 base clipped from V and 2 bases from J, the junction kept 1 base outside the gene matches. The DNA of the CDR3 is TGCGCCAGCAGCCAAGTACAGGGGAACTATGGCTACACCTTC. It encodes CASSQVQGNYGYTF.

V and J are TRBV19 and TRBJ2-5, with a tentative D call TRBD2 (6 bases). V was clipped by 2 bases and J by 5 bases, with 12 bases between them. The CDR3 sequence is 14 residues long. Germline V CDR1 and CDR2: LNHDA, SQIVND (reference sequence). CDR3 coding DNA: TGTGCCAGTAGTATATCTAGCGTCAGGGAGACCCAGTACTTC. This gives the protein CASSISSVRETQYF.

The chain employs TRBV7-9 and TRBJ1-2; no clear D gene. The CDR3 has 14 amino acids. V gave up 3 bases and J gave up 8 bases, with 16 bases separating them. Germline CDR1 reads SEHNR; CDR2 reads FQNEAQ (reference sequence). CDR3 coding DNA: TGTGCCAGCAGCTTTACCGGCACTGGAGTCGGCTACACCTTC. Its translation is CASSFTGTGVGYTF.

The J gene is TRBJ2-1, the V gene TRBV5-4, with 8 nucleotides matching TRBD2. Looked up from germline, CDR1 is SGHNT and CDR2 is YYREEE (reference sequence). With 3 bases clipped from V and 0 bases from J, the junction kept 5 bases outside the gene matches. CDR3 length: 16 residues. The CDR3 bases are TGTGCCAGCAGCTGGGGACTAGGAGGCTCCTACAATGAGCAGTTCTTC. The encoded protein is CASSWGLGGSYNEQFF.